Listed below are T cell receptor beta chains from one sample, sequenced in a study of T cell repertoires in cytomegalovirus infection. TCRdb redid the calling of the reads with MiXCR, one entry per CDR3 protein. The data hold about 100,000 distinct CDR3 sequences, with under 25% observed a single time. Specimen: CD8+ T cells from PBMCs. These receptors were obtained from a human donor in good health (CMV status not recorded). Some clones in this sample may be carry-over from other donors' samples. CDR3s include the opening cysteine and the closing phenylalanine or tryptophan. D genes are given only for firm matches. Rows may omit the clone size; those that give it use once, few, many or a size class.

TRBV20-1	15	many	TRBD1	TRBJ2-7	TGCAGTGCTAGTCGTCCCAAGGGACAGGGGACCGAGCAGTACTTC	CSASRPKGQGTEQYF
TRBV28	13	-	-	TRBJ2-7	TGTGCCACCTACCGGGCCACTTTTCCCGAGCAGTACTTC	CATYRATFPEQYF
TRBV9	15	-	TRBD2	TRBJ2-3	TGTGCCAGCAGCGTAGGACTAGCTTACACAGATACGCAGTATTTT	CASSVGLAYTDTQYF
TRBV4-3	13	-	-	TRBJ1-6	TGCGCCAGCAGCCAAGAAGAGGATTCACCCCTCCACTTT	CASSQEEDSPLHF
TRBV6-6	16	-	TRBD2	TRBJ2-3	TGTGCCAGCCTACCCAAGGCGGGAGGGGGCACAGATACGCAGTATTTT	CASLPKAGGGTDTQYF
TRBV12-3/TRBV12-4	15	many	-	TRBJ2-7	TGTGCCAGCGCCATCCGGAAAGATTCGATACTTGAGCAGTACTTC	CASAIRKDSILEQYF
TRBV4-3	15	few	TRBD2	TRBJ2-7	TGCGCCAGCAGCCAAGGCTCCGGGGGGGCGGAGGAGCAGTACTTC	CASSQGSGGAEEQYF
TRBV11-2	15	-	-	TRBJ1-4	TGTGCCAGCAGCTTCCGACAGGCCATCTCCGGGGGGCTGTTTTTT	CASSFRQAISGGLFF
TRBV7-8	16	-	TRBD2	TRBJ2-3	TGTGCCAGCAGCGACTTGGGAGGGTCCATCCCAGATACGCAGTATTTT	CASSDLGGSIPDTQYF
TRBV30	16	-	-	TRBJ2-7	TGTGCCTGGAGTGACACAGGCGTCTCAAGTCCCGACGAGCAGTACTTC	CAWSDTGVSSPDEQYF
TRBV6-2/TRBV6-3	16	-	-	TRBJ2-1	TGTGCCAGCAGTTACTCAGGCAGGCAGAGCTACAATGAGCAGTTCTTC	CASSYSGRQSYNEQFF
TRBV7-9	18	few	TRBD2	TRBJ2-3	TGTGCCAGCAGCTCCCTTACGGACAGCGGGGGGGCGTCAGATACGCAGTATTTT	CASSSLTDSGGASDTQYF
TRBV19	13	many	-	TRBJ1-5	TGTGCCACCCAGCGGGGAGGCAATCAGCCCCAGCATTTT	CATQRGGNQPQHF
TRBV14	16	-	-	TRBJ2-7	TGTGCCAGCAGCCACGGCGGCAGACCGTTCTCCTACGAGCAGTACTTC	CASSHGGRPFSYEQYF
TRBV5-5	11	-	-	TRBJ1-4	TGTGCCAGCAGCTTGATGGGGGAACTGTTTTTT	CASSLMGELFF
TRBV7-8	14	many	-	TRBJ1-5	TGTGCCAGCAGCCGCTACAGTAGCAATCAGCCCCAGCATTTT	CASSRYSSNQPQHF